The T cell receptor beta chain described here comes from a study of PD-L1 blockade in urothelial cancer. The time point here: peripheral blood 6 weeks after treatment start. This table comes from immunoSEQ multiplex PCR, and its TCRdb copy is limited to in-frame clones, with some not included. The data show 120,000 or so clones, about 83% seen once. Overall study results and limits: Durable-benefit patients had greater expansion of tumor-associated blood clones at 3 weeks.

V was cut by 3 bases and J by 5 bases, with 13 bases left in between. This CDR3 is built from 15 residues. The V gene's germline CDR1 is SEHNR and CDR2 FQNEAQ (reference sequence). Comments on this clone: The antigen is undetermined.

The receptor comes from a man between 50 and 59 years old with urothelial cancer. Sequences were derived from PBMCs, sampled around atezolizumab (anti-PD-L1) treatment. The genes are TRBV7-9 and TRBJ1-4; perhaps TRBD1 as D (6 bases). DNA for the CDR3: TGTGCCAGCAGCTTTGGCAGGGGAGGGAATGAAAAACTGTTTTTT. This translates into CASSFGRGGNEKLFF.